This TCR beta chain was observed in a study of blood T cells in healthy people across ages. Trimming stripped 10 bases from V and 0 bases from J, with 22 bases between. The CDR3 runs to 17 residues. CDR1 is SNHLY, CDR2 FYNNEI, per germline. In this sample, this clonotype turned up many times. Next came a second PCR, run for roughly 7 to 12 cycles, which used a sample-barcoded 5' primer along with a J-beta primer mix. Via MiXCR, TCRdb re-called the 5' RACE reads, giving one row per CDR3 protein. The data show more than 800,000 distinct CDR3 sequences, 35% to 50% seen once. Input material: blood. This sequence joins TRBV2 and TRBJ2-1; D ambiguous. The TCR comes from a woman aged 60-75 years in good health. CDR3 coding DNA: TGTGCCACACAAACCGGGCTGGCGGAAATCTCCTACAATGAGCAGTTCTTC. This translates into CATQTGLAEISYNEQFF.